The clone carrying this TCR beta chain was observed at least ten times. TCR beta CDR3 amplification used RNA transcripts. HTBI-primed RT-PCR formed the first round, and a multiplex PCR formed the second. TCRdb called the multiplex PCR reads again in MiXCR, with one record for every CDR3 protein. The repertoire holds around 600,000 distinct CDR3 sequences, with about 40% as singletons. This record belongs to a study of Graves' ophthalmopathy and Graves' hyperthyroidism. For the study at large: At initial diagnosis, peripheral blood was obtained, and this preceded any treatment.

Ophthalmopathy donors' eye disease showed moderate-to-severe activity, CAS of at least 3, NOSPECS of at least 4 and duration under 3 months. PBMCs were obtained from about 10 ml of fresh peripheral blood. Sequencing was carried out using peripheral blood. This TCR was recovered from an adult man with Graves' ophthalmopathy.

The CDR3 is CATSKDSLDWAGTGELFF. CDR3 bases: TGTGCCACCAGCAAGGACTCGCTGGACTGGGCGGGCACCGGGGAGCTGTTTTTT. The gene calls are TRBV15 and TRBJ2-2; D might be TRBD2 (5 bases). Germline values: CDR1 LNHNV, CDR2 YYDKDF (reference sequence). The length of the CDR3 is 18 residues. The V end was cut by 4 bases, the J end by 4 bases, with 22 bases between.